The entry that follows covers one T cell receptor beta chain sequence. What it binds is unknown. The sample originates from a study of T-cell memory formation after mild COVID-19. Trimming removed 5 bases at V and 4 bases at J, with 13 bases between. Germline lookup yields CDR1 SGHRS and CDR2 YFSETQ. The CDR3 runs 13 residues. Points from the study as a whole: Clones shrinking between day 15 and 85 showed a balanced CD4/CD8 split, and those that grew later tilted toward CD4+.

5'RACE primed at constant segments yielded TCR alpha and TCR beta cDNA libraries bearing sample barcodes and UMIs. Each CDR3 protein gets one entry after TCRdb re-called the 5' RACE reads with MiXCR. The table includes around 420,000 distinct CDR3 sequences, approximately 24% detected once. The gene calls are TRBV5-1 and TRBJ2-7; either TRBD1 or TRBD2 may fit D (5 bases each). Sequenced: PBMCs or a T cell subset sorted from them (not recorded which). This TCR derives from an adult woman who had mild COVID-19 (a few samples of this study predate the infection). Cell type and time point are not known. CDR3 nucleotide sequence: TGCGCCAGCAGAAGGGGACCGGAGTACGAGCAGTACTTC. Translated, it gives CASRRGPEYEQYF.